This T cell receptor (beta chain) was identified in a study of lymphopenia after photon versus proton radiotherapy. This table comes from immunoSEQ multiplex PCR, and its TCRdb copy is limited to in-frame clones, with some not included. Counted here are about 83,000 clones, around 80% occurring once; the ten biggest clones make up around 1.4%. The germline CDR1 and CDR2 sequences are LNHDA and SQIVND (reference sequence). The CDR3 extends over 12 amino acids. V was cut by 4 bases and J by 8 bases, with 12 bases left in between. As concerns this clone: Its target is not known.

Study outcomes and limitations: Larger post-nadir TCR diversity loss correlated inversely with survival in deceased patients. Under photons, naive T cells and diversity fell while effector/memory populations rose. After lymphocyte nadir, photon-treated repertoires showed oligoclonal expansion, especially CD8+ Temra.

The TCR originated in a man in his 60s with pancreatic cancer. Sequenced here: peripheral blood, sampled from a patient treated with proton-based radiotherapy. V gene TRBV19 combines with J gene TRBJ2-7, with D possibly being TRBD2 (5 bases). CDR3 sequence (DNA): TGTGCCAGTAGTACTTTGGGGAGCCAGCAGTACTTC. It encodes CASSTLGSQQYF.